This TCR beta chain is from a study of T cell changes during pregnancy in multiple sclerosis. Profiling relied on immunoSEQ multiplex PCR, and the TCRdb table lists in-frame clones only, not all of them. The table records over 70,000 clones, approximately 95% of them present only once. Germline CDR1 is MNHNS and CDR2 is SASEGT. This CDR3 region has 13 residues. The V and J ends lost 7 bases and 4 bases respectively, with 13 bases between them. Material: peripheral blood, obtained in the first trimester of pregnancy. The receptor comes from a female donor with multiple sclerosis, enrolled in a pregnancy study. The V call is TRBV6-1, the J call TRBJ2-5; a possible D gene is TRBD2 (6 bases). In nucleotides, the CDR3 is TGTGCCAGCACCTCGGGACTCCGAGAGACCCAGTACTTC. Translation gives CASTSGLRETQYF.